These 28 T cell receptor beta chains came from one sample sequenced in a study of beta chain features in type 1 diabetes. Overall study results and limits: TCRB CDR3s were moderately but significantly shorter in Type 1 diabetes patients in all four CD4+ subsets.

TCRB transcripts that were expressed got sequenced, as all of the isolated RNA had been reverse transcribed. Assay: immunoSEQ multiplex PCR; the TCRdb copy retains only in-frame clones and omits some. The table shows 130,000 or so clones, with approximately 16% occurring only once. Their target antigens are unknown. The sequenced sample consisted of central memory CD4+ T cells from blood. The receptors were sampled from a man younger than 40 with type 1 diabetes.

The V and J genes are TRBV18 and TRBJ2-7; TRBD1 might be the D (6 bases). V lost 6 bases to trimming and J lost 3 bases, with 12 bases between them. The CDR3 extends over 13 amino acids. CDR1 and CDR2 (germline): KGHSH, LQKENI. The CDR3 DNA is TGTGCCAGCTCGGGGGCAGGCTTCTACGAGCAGTACTTC. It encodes CASSGAGFYEQYF.

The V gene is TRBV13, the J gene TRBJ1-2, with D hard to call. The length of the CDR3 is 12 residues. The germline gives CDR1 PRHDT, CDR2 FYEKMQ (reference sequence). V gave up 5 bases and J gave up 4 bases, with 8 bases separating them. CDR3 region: CASSTMGYGYTF. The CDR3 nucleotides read TGTGCCAGCAGCACCATGGGCTATGGCTACACCTTC.

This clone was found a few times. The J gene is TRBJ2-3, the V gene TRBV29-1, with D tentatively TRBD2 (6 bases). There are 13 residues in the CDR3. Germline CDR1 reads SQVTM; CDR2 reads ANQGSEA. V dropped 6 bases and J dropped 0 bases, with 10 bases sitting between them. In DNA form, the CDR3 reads TGCAGCGTGAGGCGGGACAGCACAGATACGCAGTATTTT. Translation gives CSVRRDSTDTQYF.

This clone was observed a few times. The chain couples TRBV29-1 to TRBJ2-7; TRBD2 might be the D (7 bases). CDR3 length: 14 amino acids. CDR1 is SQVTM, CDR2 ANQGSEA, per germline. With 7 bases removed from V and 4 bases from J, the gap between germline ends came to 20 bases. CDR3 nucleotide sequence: TGCAGCGCTGTTAGGGCGGGGGCTAGATACGAGCAGTACTTC. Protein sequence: CSAVRAGARYEQYF.

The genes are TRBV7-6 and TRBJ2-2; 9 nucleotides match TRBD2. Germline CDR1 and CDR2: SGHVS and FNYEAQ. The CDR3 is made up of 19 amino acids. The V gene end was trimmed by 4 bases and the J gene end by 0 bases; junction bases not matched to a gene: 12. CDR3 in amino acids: CASSWGASGGPTNTGELFF. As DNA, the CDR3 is TGTGCCAGCAGCTGGGGCGCCAGCGGGGGGCCAACGAACACCGGGGAGCTGTTTTTT.

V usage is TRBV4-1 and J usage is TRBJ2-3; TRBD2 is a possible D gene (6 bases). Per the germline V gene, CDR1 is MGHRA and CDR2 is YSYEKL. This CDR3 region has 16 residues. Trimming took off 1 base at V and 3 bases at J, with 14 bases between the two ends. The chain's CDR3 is CASSQAPGESTDTQYF. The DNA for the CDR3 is TGCGCCAGCAGCCAAGCACCGGGAGAGAGTACAGATACGCAGTATTTT.

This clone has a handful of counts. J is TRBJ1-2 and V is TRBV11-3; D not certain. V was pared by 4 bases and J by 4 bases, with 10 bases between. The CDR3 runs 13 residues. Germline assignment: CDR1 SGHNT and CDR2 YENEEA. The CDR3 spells CASSYRASYGYTF. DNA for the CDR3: TGTGCCAGCAGCTACCGGGCCAGCTATGGCTACACCTTC.

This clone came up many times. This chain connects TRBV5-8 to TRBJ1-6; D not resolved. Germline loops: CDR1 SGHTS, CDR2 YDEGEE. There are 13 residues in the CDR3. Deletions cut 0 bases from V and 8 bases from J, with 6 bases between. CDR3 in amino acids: CASSLDQYSPLHF. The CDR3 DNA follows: TGTGCCAGCAGCTTGGATCAATATTCACCCCTCCACTTT.

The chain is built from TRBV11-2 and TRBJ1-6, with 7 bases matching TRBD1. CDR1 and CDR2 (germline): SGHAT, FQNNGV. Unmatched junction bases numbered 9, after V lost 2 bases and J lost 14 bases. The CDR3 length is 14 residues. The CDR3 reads CASSLSWTGLALHF. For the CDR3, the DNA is TGTGCCAGCAGCTTAAGCTGGACAGGTCTGGCCCTCCACTTT.

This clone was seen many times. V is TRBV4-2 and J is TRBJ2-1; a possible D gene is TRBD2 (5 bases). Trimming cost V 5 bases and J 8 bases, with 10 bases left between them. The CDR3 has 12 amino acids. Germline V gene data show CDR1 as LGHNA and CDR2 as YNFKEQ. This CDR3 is CASSYSADEQFF. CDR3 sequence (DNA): TGTGCCAGCAGCTATAGCGCAGATGAGCAGTTCTTC.

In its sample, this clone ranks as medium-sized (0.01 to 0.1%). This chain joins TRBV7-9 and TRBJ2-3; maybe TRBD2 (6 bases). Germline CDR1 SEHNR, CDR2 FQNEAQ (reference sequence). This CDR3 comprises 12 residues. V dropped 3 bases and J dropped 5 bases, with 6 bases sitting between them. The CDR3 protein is CASSFGGDTQYF. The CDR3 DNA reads TGTGCCAGCAGCTTCGGGGGAGATACGCAGTATTTT.

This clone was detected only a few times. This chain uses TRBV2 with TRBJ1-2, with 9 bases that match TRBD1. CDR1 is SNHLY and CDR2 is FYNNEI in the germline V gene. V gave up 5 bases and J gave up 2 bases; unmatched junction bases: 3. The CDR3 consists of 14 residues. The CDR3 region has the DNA TGTGCCAGCAGTCCCGGGACAGGGAACTATGGCTACACCTTC. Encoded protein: CASSPGTGNYGYTF.

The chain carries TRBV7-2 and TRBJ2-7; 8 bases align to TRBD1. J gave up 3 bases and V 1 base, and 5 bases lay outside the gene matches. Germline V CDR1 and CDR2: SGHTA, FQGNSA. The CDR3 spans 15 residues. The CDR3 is CASSLGRGLGYEQYF. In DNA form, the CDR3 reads TGTGCCAGCAGCTTAGGCAGGGGGCTAGGCTACGAGCAGTACTTC.

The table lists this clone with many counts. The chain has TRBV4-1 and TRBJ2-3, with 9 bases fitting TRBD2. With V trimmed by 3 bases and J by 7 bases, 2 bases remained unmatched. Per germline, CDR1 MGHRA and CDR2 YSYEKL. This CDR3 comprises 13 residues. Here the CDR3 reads CASSQLAGNTQYF. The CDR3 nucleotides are TGCGCCAGCAGCCAGCTAGCGGGGAATACGCAGTATTTT.

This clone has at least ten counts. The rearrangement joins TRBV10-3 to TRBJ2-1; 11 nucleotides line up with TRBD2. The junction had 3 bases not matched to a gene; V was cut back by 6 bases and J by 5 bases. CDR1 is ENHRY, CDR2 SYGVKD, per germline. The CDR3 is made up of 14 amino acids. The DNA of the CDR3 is TGTGCCATCAGGACTAGCGGGGATGACAATGAGCAGTTCTTC. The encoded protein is CAIRTSGDDNEQFF.

CDR3 amino acids: CASSKGQGFADTQYF. In nucleotides, the CDR3 is TGTGCCAGCAGCAAGGGACAGGGGTTCGCAGATACGCAGTATTTT. The chain has TRBV27 and TRBJ2-3, with 10 bases aligning to TRBD1. CDR1 is MNHEY, CDR2 SMNVEV, per germline (reference sequence). This CDR3 is built from 15 residues. With 6 bases clipped from V and 4 bases from J, the junction kept 7 bases outside the gene matches.

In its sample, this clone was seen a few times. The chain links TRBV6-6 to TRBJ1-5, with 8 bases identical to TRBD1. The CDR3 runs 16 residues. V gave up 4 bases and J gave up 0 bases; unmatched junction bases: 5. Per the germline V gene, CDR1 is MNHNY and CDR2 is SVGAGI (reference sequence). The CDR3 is CASSFRQGSSNQPQHF. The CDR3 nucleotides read TGTGCCAGCAGTTTCCGACAGGGGTCTAGCAATCAGCCCCAGCATTTT.

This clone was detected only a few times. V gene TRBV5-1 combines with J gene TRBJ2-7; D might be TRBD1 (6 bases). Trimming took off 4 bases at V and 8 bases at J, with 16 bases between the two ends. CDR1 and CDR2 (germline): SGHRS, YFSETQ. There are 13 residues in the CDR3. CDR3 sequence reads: CASSADRRGQQYF. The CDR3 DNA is TGCGCCAGCAGCGCGGACAGACGTGGCCAGCAGTACTTC.

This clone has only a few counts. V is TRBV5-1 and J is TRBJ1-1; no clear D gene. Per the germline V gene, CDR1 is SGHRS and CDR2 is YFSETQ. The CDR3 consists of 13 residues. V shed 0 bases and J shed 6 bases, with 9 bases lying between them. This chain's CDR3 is CASSLVRESEAFF. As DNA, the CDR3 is TGCGCCAGCAGCTTGGTACGGGAATCTGAAGCTTTCTTT.

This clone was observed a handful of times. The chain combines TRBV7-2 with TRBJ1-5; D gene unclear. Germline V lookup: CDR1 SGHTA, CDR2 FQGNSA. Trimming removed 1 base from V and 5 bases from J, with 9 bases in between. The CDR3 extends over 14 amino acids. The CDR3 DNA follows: TGTGCCAGCAGCTTAGGCCAGGCATATCAGCCCCAGCATTTT. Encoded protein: CASSLGQAYQPQHF.

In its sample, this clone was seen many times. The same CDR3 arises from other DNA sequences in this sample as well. The CDR3 reads CASSVSYGPAGGPRDNEQFF. The CDR3 DNA sequence: TGTGCCAGCAGCGTAAGCTACGGTCCAGCGGGGGGGCCGAGGGACAATGAGCAGTTCTTC. The chain carries TRBV9 and TRBJ2-1; 10 nucleotides line up with TRBD2. CDR3 length equals 20 residues. V lost 1 base to trimming and J lost 5 bases; unmatched junction nucleotides: 18. Germline V gene lookup returns CDR1 SGDLS and CDR2 YYNGEE.

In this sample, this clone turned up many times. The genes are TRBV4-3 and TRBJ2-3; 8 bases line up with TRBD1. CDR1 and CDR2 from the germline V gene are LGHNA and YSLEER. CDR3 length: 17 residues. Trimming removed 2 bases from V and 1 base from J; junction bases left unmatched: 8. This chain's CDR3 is CASSQMARGLGTDTQYF. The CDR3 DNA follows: TGCGCCAGCAGCCAAATGGCCAGGGGGCTGGGCACAGATACGCAGTATTTT.

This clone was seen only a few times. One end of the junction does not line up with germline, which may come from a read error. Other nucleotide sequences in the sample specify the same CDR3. CDR3: CASSLTVLNSPLHF. CDR3 nucleotides: TGTGCCAGCAGCTTAACAGTCCTTAATTCCCCCCTCCACTTT. J is TRBJ1-6 and V is TRBV7-6; no firm D call. Germline loops: CDR1 SGHVS, CDR2 FNYEAQ. The CDR3 has 14 amino acids.

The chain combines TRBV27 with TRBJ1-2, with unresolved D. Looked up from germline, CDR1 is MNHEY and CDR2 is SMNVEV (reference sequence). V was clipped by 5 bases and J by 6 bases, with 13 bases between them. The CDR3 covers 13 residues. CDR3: CASSAVRYHGYTF. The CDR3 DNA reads TGTGCCAGCAGTGCGGTTAGATACCATGGCTACACCTTC.

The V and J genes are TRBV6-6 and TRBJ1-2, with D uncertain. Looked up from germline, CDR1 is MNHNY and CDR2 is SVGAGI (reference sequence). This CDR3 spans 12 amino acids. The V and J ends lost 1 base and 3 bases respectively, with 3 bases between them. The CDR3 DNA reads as TGTGCCAGCAGTTACTATCACTATGGCTACACCTTC. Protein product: CASSYYHYGYTF.

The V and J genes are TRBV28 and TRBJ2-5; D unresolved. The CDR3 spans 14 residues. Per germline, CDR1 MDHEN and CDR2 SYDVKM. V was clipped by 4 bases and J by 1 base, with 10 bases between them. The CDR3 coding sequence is TGTGCCAGCAGTTCGCGACTGGGCCAAGAGACCCAGTACTTC. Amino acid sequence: CASSSRLGQETQYF.

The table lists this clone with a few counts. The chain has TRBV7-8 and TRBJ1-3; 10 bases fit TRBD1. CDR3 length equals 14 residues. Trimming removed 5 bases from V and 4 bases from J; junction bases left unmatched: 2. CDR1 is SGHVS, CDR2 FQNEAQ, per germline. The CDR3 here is CASSRQGAGNTIYF. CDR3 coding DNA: TGTGCCAGCAGCAGACAGGGGGCGGGAAACACCATATATTTT.

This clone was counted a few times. The CDR3 DNA reads TGCGCCAGCAGCATTGGAACAGGTATGACAGATACGCAGTATTTT. Amino acid sequence: CASSIGTGMTDTQYF. This chain joins TRBV5-1 and TRBJ2-3; the D gene is possibly TRBD1 (5 bases). CDR1 SGHRS and CDR2 YFSETQ come from the germline V gene. Trimming removed 4 bases at V and 3 bases at J, with 15 bases between. The CDR3 is 15 amino acids.